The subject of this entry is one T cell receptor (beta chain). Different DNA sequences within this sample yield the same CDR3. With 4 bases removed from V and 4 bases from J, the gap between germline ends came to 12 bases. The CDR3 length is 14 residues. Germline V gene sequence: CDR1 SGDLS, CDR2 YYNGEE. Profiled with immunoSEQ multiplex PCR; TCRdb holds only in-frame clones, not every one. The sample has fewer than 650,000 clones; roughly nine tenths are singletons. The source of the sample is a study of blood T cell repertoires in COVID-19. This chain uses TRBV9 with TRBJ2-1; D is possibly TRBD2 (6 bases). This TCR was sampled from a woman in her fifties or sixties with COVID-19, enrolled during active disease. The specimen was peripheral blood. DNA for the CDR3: TGTGCCAGCAGCCCCAGCGGGTCTTACAATGAGCAGTTCTTC. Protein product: CASSPSGSYNEQFF.